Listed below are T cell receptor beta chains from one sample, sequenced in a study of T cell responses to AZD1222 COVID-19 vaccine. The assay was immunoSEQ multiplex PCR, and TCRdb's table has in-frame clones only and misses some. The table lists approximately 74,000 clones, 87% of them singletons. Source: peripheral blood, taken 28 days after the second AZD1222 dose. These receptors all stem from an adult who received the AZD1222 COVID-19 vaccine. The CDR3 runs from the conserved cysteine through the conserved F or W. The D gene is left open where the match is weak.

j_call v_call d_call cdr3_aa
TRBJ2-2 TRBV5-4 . CASSPIRNSLNTGELFF
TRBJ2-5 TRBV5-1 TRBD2 CASSSLAGGFGKETQYF
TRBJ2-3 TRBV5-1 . CASSFGGDTQYF
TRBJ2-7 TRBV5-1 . CASSRDWSYEQYF
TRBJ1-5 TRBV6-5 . CASSMRGPPLGPQHF
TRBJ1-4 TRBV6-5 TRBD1 CASSLTGVTNEKLFF
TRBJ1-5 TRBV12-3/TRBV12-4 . CATTWDAGQPQHF
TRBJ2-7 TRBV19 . CASNNGPGTGGYEQYF
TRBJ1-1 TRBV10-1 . CASSYGGPETEAFF
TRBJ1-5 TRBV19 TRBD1 CASSTRQGGNQPQHF
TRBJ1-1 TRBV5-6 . CASSWEAEAFF
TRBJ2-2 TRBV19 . CASRGTDHANTGELFF
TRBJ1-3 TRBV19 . CASSGVLSGNTIYF
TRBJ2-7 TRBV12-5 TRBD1 CASGPGQGFSEQYF
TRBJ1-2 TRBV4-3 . CASSLTQVEGYTF
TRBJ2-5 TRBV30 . CAWSAGDSPQETQYF
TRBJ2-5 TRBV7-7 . CASSQNRDGKETQYF
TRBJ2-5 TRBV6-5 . CASSYFKFQETQYF
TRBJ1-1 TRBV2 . CASSVMNTEAFF
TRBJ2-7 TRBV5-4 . CASSRQGGAYEQYF
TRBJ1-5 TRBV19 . CASSIQSGGRQPQHF
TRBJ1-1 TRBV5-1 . CASRFDSTEAFF
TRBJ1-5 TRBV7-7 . CASSLAQPPYSNQPQHF
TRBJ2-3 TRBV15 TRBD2 CATSRGEGKTDTQYF
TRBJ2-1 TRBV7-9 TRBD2 CASSLMAGGGNEQFF
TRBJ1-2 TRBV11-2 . CASSLGAGGYTF
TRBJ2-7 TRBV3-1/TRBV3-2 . CASSRHLYEQYF
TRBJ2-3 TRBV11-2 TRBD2 CASSLSGRSGTDTQYF
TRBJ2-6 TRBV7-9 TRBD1 CASSSWDRRANVLTF
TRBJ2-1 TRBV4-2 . CASSQGGLYNEQFF
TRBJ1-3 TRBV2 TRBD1 CASKMGQGYRNTIYF
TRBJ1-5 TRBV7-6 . CASSLQGQPQHF
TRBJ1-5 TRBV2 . CASSLGRTNQPQHF
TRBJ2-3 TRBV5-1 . CASSPGEGRQYF
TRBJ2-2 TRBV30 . CAWSPQGSGELFF
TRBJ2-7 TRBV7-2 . CASSSQAGYEQYF
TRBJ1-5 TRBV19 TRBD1 CASSTRQGGQPQHF
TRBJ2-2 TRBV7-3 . CASSRQGSGELFF
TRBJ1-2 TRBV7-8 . CASSLVAGNGFGYTF
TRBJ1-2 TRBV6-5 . CATGRGQSGYTF
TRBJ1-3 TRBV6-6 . CASSPNGNTIYF
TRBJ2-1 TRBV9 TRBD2 CASSVEAGGRGYNEQFF
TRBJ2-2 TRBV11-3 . CASSSYRATGELFF
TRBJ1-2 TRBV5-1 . CASSPGAGYGYTF
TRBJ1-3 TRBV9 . CASSVAPGIVSGNTIYF
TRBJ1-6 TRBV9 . CASTLESGGLNSPLHF
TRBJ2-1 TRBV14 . CASSQDPPGTYYNEQFF
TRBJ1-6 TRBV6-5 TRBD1 CASSYLGQGGGSPLHF
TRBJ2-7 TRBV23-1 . CASSQSLGAANLRPPSYEQYF
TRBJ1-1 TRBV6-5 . CASSVTGLMNTEAFF
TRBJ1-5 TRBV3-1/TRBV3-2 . CASSQGQGDQPQHF